This TCR beta chain was obtained from a study of blood T cell repertoires in COVID-19 (dated by TCRdb to 2020 to 2022). Regarding the complete study: Samples from collaborators originated in the United States, Italy and Spain and spanned both the acute and convalescent phases of COVID-19. A freely available public database, intended as a resource for researchers studying the immune response to SARS-CoV-2, is where the repertoires were released. The samples were drawn from two sources: the first 160 participants of the ongoing ImmuneRACE study, and 950 to 1,500 subjects contributed by 6 global collaborators. The sample metadata nearly always contained a de-identified subject ID, COVID-19 status, age in years and sex. Deeply sampled blood TCRbeta repertoires from subjects exposed to, actively infected with, or recovered from COVID-19 were included in the dataset. The prospective study material was composed of cDNA or gDNA derived from T cells, B-cell-depleted T cells, or PBMCs. Where available, HLA class I and class II types were taken from metadata supplied by the sample provider and were not determined by assay-based typing.

The collaborating institutions used their own protocols to collect whole blood in K2EDTA tubes. For TCRbeta analysis, collaborators shipped samples as frozen whole blood, isolated PBMCs, or DNA extracted from either of those sample types. Comment on this clone: Its antigen is currently not known. Base qualities are not provided; no much larger clone lies one nucleotide away.

Overall study outcomes, separate from this receptor: The amount of clinical and demographic metadata varied by source and participant and was provided uncurated.

TCRbeta CDR3 regions were amplified from genomic DNA using the immunoSEQ Assay, a bias-controlled multiplex PCR. In the authors' own workflow: Within the assay, amplification of reference gene primers was used to estimate how many nucleated cells each sample contained. To quantify the absolute abundance of each unique TCRbeta CDR3 rearrangement, sequence reads were collapsed and filtered. Productive Simpson clonality was computed per sample as the square root of Simpson's diversity index over productive rearrangements. TCRdb holds this immuneACCESS table with in-frame rearrangements only. Some clones are missing; in checked studies, unresolved V genes explain under half, and the rest has no known cause. The DNA was the basis for D and trimming; V, J and clone size are from that table. The sample records 150,000 to 200,000 clones, roughly 87% of which are singletons. The ten largest account for about 8.4% of the sample.

The CDR3 has 15 amino acids, counting the end cysteine and phenylalanine. Just the 45-base CDR3 DNA is kept, in frame starting at base 1. CDR1 and CDR2 (MDHEN, SYDVKM) derive from the germline V gene. Germline trimming: 1 base from V, 5 bases from J; junction bases outside gene matches: 7. This receptor chain uses TRBV28 and TRBJ2-7; 8 bases in the middle match TRBD1. Source material: peripheral blood. The receptor was isolated from a woman aged 65 to 85 with acute or convalescent COVID-19. The CDR3 region: CASSLSGQALNEQYF. DNA sequence: TGTGCCAGCAGTTTATCGGGACAGGCTCTCAACGAGCAGTACTTC.